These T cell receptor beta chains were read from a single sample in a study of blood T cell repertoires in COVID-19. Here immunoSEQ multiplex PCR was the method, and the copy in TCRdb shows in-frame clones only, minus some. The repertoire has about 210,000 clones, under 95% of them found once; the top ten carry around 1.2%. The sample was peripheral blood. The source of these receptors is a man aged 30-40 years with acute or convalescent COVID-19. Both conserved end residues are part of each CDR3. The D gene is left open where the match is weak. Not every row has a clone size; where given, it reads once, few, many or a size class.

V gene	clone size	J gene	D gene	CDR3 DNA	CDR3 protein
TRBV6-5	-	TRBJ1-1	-	TGTGCCAGCAGTTTTGGACAGCTCGCTTTCTTT	CASSFGQLAFF
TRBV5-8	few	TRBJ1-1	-	TGTGCCAGCAGCTCCGGCACTATGGGTTTTTACGGTGAAGCTTTCTTT	CASSSGTMGFYGEAFF
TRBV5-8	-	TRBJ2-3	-	TGTGCCAGCAGCTCAGGGGACAACTATTACACAGATACGCAGTATTTT	CASSSGDNYYTDTQYF
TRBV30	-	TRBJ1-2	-	TGTGCCTGTCGGCCGGGGAACTATGGCTACACCTTC	CACRPGNYGYTF
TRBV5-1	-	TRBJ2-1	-	TGCGCCAGCAGCTTGTCGCACTCGATAAACAATGAGCAGTTCTTC	CASSLSHSINNEQFF
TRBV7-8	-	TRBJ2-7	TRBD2	TGTGCCAGCGCCCGGGAGGAGGGAAGAGACTCCTACGAGCAGTACTTC	CASAREEGRDSYEQYF
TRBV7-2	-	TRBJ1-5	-	TGTGCCAGCAGCTTAGTCCCTAACCTAAGGAGGGGCAATCAGCCCCAGCATTTT	CASSLVPNLRRGNQPQHF
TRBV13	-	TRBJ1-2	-	TGTGCCAGCAGCAGCCGGGGAGAGTATGGCTACACCTTC	CASSSRGEYGYTF
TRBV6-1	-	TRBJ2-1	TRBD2	TGTGCCAGCAGTGAATTAGGGGGACTAGCGACCAATGAGCAGTTCTTC	CASSELGGLATNEQFF
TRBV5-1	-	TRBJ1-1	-	TGCGCCAGCAGCTTGCATTCCGGGAACACTGAAGCTTTCTTT	CASSLHSGNTEAFF
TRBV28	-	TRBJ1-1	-	TGTGCCGCGAGGTTGAACACTGAAGCTTTCTTT	CAARLNTEAFF
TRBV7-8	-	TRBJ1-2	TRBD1	TGTGCCAGCAGCTTTCGGACAGGCTATGGCTACACCTTC	CASSFRTGYGYTF
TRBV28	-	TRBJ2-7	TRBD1	TGTGCCAGCATAAACAGGGGGCTCTCTGAGCAGTACTTC	CASINRGLSEQYF
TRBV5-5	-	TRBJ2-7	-	TGTGCCAGCAGCTTAGGAATGGACAGCCTCTACGAGCAGTACTTC	CASSLGMDSLYEQYF
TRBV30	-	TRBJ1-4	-	TGTGCCTGGAGCCTCGAGCTAGCAACTAATGAAAAACTGTTTTTT	CAWSLELATNEKLFF
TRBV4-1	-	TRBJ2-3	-	TGCGCCAGCAGCCGGGGGGGCCCAGATACGCAGTATTTT	CASSRGGPDTQYF
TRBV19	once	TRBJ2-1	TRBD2	TGTGCCACGGGGGGGGCAGGGAATGAGCAGTTCTTC	CATGGAGNEQFF
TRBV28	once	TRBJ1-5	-	TGTGCCAGCAGTTTTCGCAGCGGGAATCAGCCCCAGCATTTT	CASSFRSGNQPQHF
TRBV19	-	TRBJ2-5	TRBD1	TGTGCCAGTAGTAGCCGGACAGGGAAGGTTGAAGAGACCCAGTACTTC	CASSSRTGKVEETQYF
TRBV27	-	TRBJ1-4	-	TGTGCCAGCAGTTCAGGGTTGGATGAAAAACTGTTTTTT	CASSSGLDEKLFF
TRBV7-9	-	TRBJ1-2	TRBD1	TGTGCCAGCAGCTTGGGACAGCAATATGGCTACACCTTC	CASSLGQQYGYTF
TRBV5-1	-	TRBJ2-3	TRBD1	TGCGCCAGCAGCCAGTGGACAGGGGGCACAGATACGCAGTATTTT	CASSQWTGGTDTQYF
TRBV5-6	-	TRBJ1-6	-	TGTGCCAGCAGCCCGACAGGTTCGCAGTCACCCCTCCACTTT	CASSPTGSQSPLHF
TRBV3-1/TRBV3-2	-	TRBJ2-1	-	TGTGCCAGCAGCCCCTCGGGCTCCTACAATGAGCAGTTCTTC	CASSPSGSYNEQFF
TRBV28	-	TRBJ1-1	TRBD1	TGTGCCAGCAGTTCGGAAGGGGGCCCCCAGAACACTGAAGCTTTCTTT	CASSSEGGPQNTEAFF
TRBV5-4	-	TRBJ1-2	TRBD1	TGTGCCAGCAGCGCCGGGGACAGCTCCGGAAATTATGGCTACACCTTC	CASSAGDSSGNYGYTF
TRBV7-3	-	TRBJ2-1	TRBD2	TGTGCCAGCAGCTTATCTGGACTAGCGGTCTATGAGCAGTTCTTC	CASSLSGLAVYEQFF
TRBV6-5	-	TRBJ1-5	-	TGTGCCAGCTACAAAGGCGGTTTTCGCAATCAGCCCCAGCATTTT	CASYKGGFRNQPQHF
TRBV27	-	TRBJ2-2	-	TGTGCCAGCAGTTTATCGCCCGAGTTATCCGGGGAGCTGTTTTTT	CASSLSPELSGELFF
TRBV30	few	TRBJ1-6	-	TGTGCCTGTTACAGAAATGACATATTACAGAGTTCACCCCTCCACTTT	CACYRNDILQSSPLHF
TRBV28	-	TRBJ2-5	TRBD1	TGTGCCAGCAGTTCCCGCAGGGGGCGAGAGACCCAGTACTTC	CASSSRRGRETQYF
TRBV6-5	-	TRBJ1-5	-	TGTGCCAGCAGTAAGACAGAAGCCAGCAATCAGCCCCAGCATTTT	CASSKTEASNQPQHF
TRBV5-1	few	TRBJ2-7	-	TGCGCCAGCAGCTTGGTTACGGCAGGGTGGTCCTACGAGCAGTACTTC	CASSLVTAGWSYEQYF
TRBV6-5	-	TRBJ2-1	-	TGTGCCAGCAGGGACATACAAACCTACAATGAGCAGTTCTTC	CASRDIQTYNEQFF
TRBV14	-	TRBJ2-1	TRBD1	TGTGCCAGCAGCCCGACAGGGGACAATGAGCAGTTCTTC	CASSPTGDNEQFF
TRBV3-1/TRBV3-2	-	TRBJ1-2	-	TGTGCCAGCAGCCGGAGGGGTCAGAACTATGGCTACACCTTC	CASSRRGQNYGYTF
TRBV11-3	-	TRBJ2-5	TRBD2	TGTGCCAGCAGCTTACTTAGCGGGAGCAAGACCCAGTACTTC	CASSLLSGSKTQYF
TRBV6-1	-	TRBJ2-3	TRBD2	TGTGCCAGCAGTTTACTAGCGGGAGGCACAGATACGCAGTATTTT	CASSLLAGGTDTQYF
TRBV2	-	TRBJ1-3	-	TGTGCCAGCAGTGAAGGACAGGCAGCTGGAAACACCATATATTTT	CASSEGQAAGNTIYF
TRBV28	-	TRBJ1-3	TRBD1	TGTGCCAGCAGCCCCAGGACAGGGAGGGGAAACACCATATATTTT	CASSPRTGRGNTIYF
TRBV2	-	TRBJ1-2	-	TGTGCCAGCAGTCGACAGACTGCTAACTATGGCTACACCTTC	CASSRQTANYGYTF
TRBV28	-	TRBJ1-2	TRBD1	TGTGCCAGCAGTGACAGGGGATCCCCCAATGGCTACACCTTC	CASSDRGSPNGYTF
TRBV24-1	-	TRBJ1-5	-	TGTGCCACCAGTGATTCGGAGCCTCGGCCCCAGCATTTT	CATSDSEPRPQHF
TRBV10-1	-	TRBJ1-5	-	TGCGCCAGCAGTGAAGAAGAAGGGCAGGGATGGCAGCCCCAGCATTTT	CASSEEEGQGWQPQHF
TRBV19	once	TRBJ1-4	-	TGTGCCAGTAGTATGGGGAGCATTAATGAAAAACTGTTTTTT	CASSMGSINEKLFF
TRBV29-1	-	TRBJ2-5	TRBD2	TGCAGCGTCGCAATGGGACTAGCGGGGGGGCGGGAGACCCAGTACTTC	CSVAMGLAGGRETQYF
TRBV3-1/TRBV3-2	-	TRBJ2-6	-	TGTGCCAGCAGCCAAGGGACATCGAGCTCTGGGGCCAACGTCCTGACTTTC	CASSQGTSSSGANVLTF
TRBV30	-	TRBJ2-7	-	TGTGCCTGGACTCGTCCCGGGGCGGGGTACGAGCAGTACTTC	CAWTRPGAGYEQYF
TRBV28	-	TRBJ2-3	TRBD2	TGTGCCAGCAATCAAGCGGGGGGACTCACAGATACGCAGTATTTT	CASNQAGGLTDTQYF
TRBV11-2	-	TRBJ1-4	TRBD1	TGTGCCAGCAGCCCCTCGGGACAGTTTAATGAAAAACTGTTTTTT	CASSPSGQFNEKLFF
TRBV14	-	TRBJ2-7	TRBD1	TGTGCCAGCAGCCAAAGGCACCTCGGGACAGGGAGGTACGAGCAGTACTTC	CASSQRHLGTGRYEQYF
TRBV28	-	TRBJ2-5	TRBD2	TGTGCCAGCAGTTTTAAGCGGGGACAAGAGACCCAGTACTTC	CASSFKRGQETQYF